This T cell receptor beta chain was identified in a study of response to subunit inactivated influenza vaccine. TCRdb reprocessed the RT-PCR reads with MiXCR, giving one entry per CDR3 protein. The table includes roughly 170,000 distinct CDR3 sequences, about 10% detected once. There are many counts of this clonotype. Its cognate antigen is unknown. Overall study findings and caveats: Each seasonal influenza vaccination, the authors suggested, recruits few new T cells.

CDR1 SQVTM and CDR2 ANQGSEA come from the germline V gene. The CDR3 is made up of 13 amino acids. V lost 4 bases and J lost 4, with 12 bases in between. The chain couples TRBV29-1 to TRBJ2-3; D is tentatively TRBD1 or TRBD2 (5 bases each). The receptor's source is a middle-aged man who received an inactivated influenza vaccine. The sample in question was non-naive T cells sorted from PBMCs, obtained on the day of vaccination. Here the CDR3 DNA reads TGCAGCGTTGGAGGGGCGCCGGCAGATACGCAGTATTTT. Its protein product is CSVGGAPADTQYF.